This T cell receptor (beta chain) appears in the sequencing data of a study of T cell responses to AZD1222 COVID-19 vaccine (dated by TCRdb to the early 2020s). Notes on the research overall: Because spike-specific TCR depth and breadth did not differ between the two schedules, AZD1222 recipients who got a second dose at roughly 4 weeks were pooled with those who got a second dose at roughly 12 weeks. Trial participants were enrolled into age subgroups of 18-55, 56-69 and 70-plus years, which contained about 160, 30 and 59 TCR-sequenced participants, respectively. TCR sequencing was performed for 230 to 250 trial participants, of whom about 210 were given two doses of AZD1222 and approximately 25 were given two doses of MenACWY control vaccine. On the study overall, not on this receptor specifically: No day 14 peak-response samples were available, so repertoires were characterized only after the peak T cell response. Vaccine-associated CD4 TCRs spanned the whole spike protein, with dominant responses in regions 160-218 and 743-854. After two AZD1222 doses, both the breadth and the depth of spike-specific TCRs were significantly higher than at day 0 and than in MenACWY recipients. The 56-69-year group was small, and its depth increase did not reach significance, likely because of low power. Conclusions about previously exposed vaccinees are limited, since just a handful of AZD1222 recipients were seropositive for SARS-CoV-2 at baseline. Participants were mostly white British, with more females than males. The authors suggested clonal diversity may have been underestimated. Reportedly, close to half of the unique spike-specific TCRs recognized epitopes lying outside the regions that are mutated in the B.1.351 and B.1.1.7 variants.

In the paper's terms, the time point label means: baseline before first vaccination. Vaccinee samples were obtained from the UK trials COV001 and COV002, which included a single-blind randomized controlled phase 2/3 trial of AZD1222 (ChAdOx1 nCoV-19) in healthy adults. Trial participant PBMC samples were collected at day 0 and day 28 after the second dose for TCRbeta chain sequencing. The CDR3 regions of human TCRbeta chains were analyzed by immunosequencing. In the authors' own workflow: Repertoire TCRs were matched against a reference library of SARS-CoV-2-specific TCRs generated with the MIRA antigen-specificity platform. Breadth was defined as the fraction of unique TCRs that were SARS-CoV-2-associated. Depth was defined as the fraction of total T cells that were SARS-CoV-2-associated. Using the MIRA data, each spike-specific TCR was assigned both to the spike region to which the TCR was reactive and to a CD4 or CD8 class. Log10-transformed breadth and depth values were compared by one-way ANOVA with Sidak's multiple comparisons tests. The source is immuneACCESS, and TCRdb retained only in-frame sequences with V and J called. Part of the clones is not carried over; for the studies checked, unresolved V genes explain less than half of this, and the remainder is unexplained. Clonal size and the V and J genes are those of that table, whereas D and trimming came from the DNA. The sample has more than 90,000 clones on record, 86% of them singletons. Of the sample, about 1.5% is held by the ten largest clones.

About this clone: Its recognized antigen is unknown. Base quality data are lacking; no much larger clone is found one base away.

The sequence derives from an adult in good health. The specimen comprised peripheral blood, sampled on day 0 of AZD1222 vaccination.

The CDR3 in this case is CASSSLTTYNEQFF. The sequenced DNA: TGTGCCAGCAGCTCCCTCACAACCTACAATGAGCAGTTCTTC. The sequence joins TRBV5-6 to TRBJ2-1, with the D gene uncertain. CDR1 and CDR2, per the germline V gene, are SGHDT and YYEEEE. The CDR3 numbers 14 residues from cysteine through phenylalanine. The only DNA kept is the CDR3, 42 bases in frame from the first base. V is pared back by 3 bases and J by 2 bases, with 9 bases lying between the germline termini.